This T cell receptor (beta chain) was captured in a study of cytomegalovirus exposure and HLA in healthy donors listed by TCRdb under 2017. Turning to the overall study: The roughly 670 repertoires of the first cohort and the approximately 130 validation repertoires were produced on the same platform, according to a later analysis. To predict cytomegalovirus infection status, the study brought together high-throughput TCR immunosequencing, statistical association of individual TCRs with disease status, and machine learning. The study was designed to test whether signatures of past pathogen exposure could be identified by cataloging public T cell receptors. Besides the first cohort of roughly 660 subjects, a separate validation cohort made up of roughly 120 different subjects was used. Overall results and qualifications from the work: A later analysis found that TCRs clustered in the first cohort also tended to co-occur in the roughly 120 validation repertoires, with 90% to 95% of cluster scores above 0. Most TCR sequences were seen in very few donors, while some public TCRs were found in many individuals. A few of the identified cytomegalovirus-associated TCR beta chains were confirmed in vitro to be specific for cytomegalovirus antigens. In both the original and validation cohorts, the classifier was reported to diagnose cytomegalovirus status with high specificity and sensitivity. A total of 150 to 200 TCR beta chains were listed by the study as associated with cytomegalovirus. It was suggested by the authors that the approach could potentially be generalized to other disease states and immunological phenotypes. The validation cohort had no HLA typing available for a later analysis, so co-occurrence within that cohort was assessed over all 120 or so repertoires.

For this clone: Its antigen is unknown. There are no base qualities to consult, and no much larger clone falls within one base.

The library was produced with the immunoSEQ multiplex PCR assay. Turning to the authors' computational methods: A statistical classification framework was developed to diagnose cytomegalovirus status using the catalog of TCR beta chain sequences. Not all clones reach the TCRdb copy of this immuneACCESS table, which keeps in-frame sequences only. Checked studies attribute under half of the gap to unresolved V genes and leave the rest unexplained. V and J calls and clone size come straight from that table; D and trimming were deduced from the DNA. The sample table holds some 130,000 clones, of which approximately 82% were seen once. The biggest ten clones account for 30% of the sample. Donors formed part of the validation cohort, which comprised 120 subjects and was distinct from the first cohort of several hundred subjects. V lost 6 bases and J lost 4 bases; the stretch between them is 18 bases long. There are 15 amino acids in the CDR3, from cysteine to phenylalanine inclusive. Only the CDR3 part of the read is kept: 45 bases, read in frame from the first base. The CDR1 and CDR2 encoded by the germline V gene are SNHLY and FYNNEI.

The sequence was collected from a man aged 25 to 40 in good health and CMV-seropositive. The sequencing input was PBMCs. Recombination linked TRBV2 to TRBJ1-2, with an unclear D gene assignment. This receptor carries the CDR3 CASRMPWAVTYGYTF. DNA sequence: TGTGCCAGCAGGATGCCTTGGGCAGTTACCTATGGCTACACCTTC.